Below, 21 T cell receptor beta chains from the same sample are listed, as sequenced in a study of blood T cell repertoires in COVID-19. The repertoire was sequenced with immunoSEQ multiplex PCR; TCRdb's copy has only in-frame clones and lacks some. The repertoire holds roughly 210,000 clones, with around 89% as singletons. The sample was peripheral blood. These receptor sequences come from a man aged 65 to 79 with acute or convalescent COVID-19.

The V call is TRBV11-2, the J call TRBJ2-5; the D gene is possibly TRBD2 (6 bases). Trimming pared 2 bases from V and 5 bases from J, leaving 15 bases between. The CDR3 consists of 15 residues. The germline gives CDR1 SGHAT, CDR2 FQNNGV. CDR3 DNA sequence: TGTGCCAGCAGCTTACCTAGCGCCGAGGGGGAGACCCAGTACTTC. Its protein product is CASSLPSAEGETQYF.

V gene TRBV3-1 (or the pseudogene TRBV3-2) combines with J gene TRBJ2-7, with 10 nucleotides matching TRBD2. CDR1 and CDR2 (germline): LGHDT, YNNKEL (reference sequence). V shed 6 bases, J shed 3 bases, and the junction held 8 bases outside the gene matches. The CDR3 consists of 15 residues. The CDR3 DNA reads TGTGCCAGCAGTCTGTCTAGCGGGAGACACTACGAGCAGTACTTC. It translates to CASSLSSGRHYEQYF.

The chain carries TRBV5-5 and TRBJ2-7; TRBD1 matches at 9 bases. CDR1 is SGHKS and CDR2 is YYEKEE in the germline V gene (reference sequence). V lost 2 bases to trimming and J lost 3 bases; unmatched junction nucleotides: 12. The CDR3 runs to 17 residues. CDR3 region: CASSLFTSGQGNYEQYF. In DNA form, the CDR3 reads TGTGCCAGCAGCTTATTCACCTCGGGACAGGGCAACTACGAGCAGTACTTC.

This chain connects TRBV4-1 to TRBJ1-1; D ambiguous. The CDR3 is 14 residues long. Trimming removed 4 bases at V and 4 bases at J, with 13 bases between. Germline CDR1 is MGHRA and CDR2 is YSYEKL. The CDR3 coding sequence is TGCGCCAGCAGCCCGACGGTCTCGGGCACTGAAGCTTTCTTT. Protein: CASSPTVSGTEAFF.

The chain joins TRBV5-5 to TRBJ1-1; D gene ambiguous. The V gene's germline CDR1 is SGHKS and CDR2 YYEKEE (reference sequence). Trimming shortened V by 0 bases and J by 4 bases, and 7 bases separated the two germline ends. The CDR3 contains 13 residues. The CDR3 loop is CASSLAGLTEAFF. The CDR3 DNA reads TGTGCCAGCAGCTTGGCAGGTCTCACTGAAGCTTTCTTT.

This sequence joins TRBV7-2 and TRBJ2-1; D is possibly TRBD1 (5 bases). The CDR3 totals 16 residues. Germline CDR1 SGHTA, CDR2 FQGNSA. V was clipped by 3 bases and J by 1 base, with 13 bases between them. In DNA form, the CDR3 reads TGTGCCAGCAGCTTTAGAAGTGGGGCATCCTACAATGAGCAGTTCTTC. It yields the protein CASSFRSGASYNEQFF.

The rearrangement joins TRBV27 to TRBJ1-2; 11 nucleotides align to TRBD1. CDR3 length: 15 amino acids. Germline V gene lookup returns CDR1 MNHEY and CDR2 SMNVEV (reference sequence). The V gene end was trimmed by 7 bases and the J gene end by 5 bases; junction bases not matched to a gene: 9. The CDR3 here is CASKKGTGGVYGYTF. The DNA for the CDR3 is TGTGCCAGCAAGAAAGGGACAGGGGGTGTATATGGCTACACCTTC.

The chain employs TRBV5-1 and TRBJ2-3, with 16 bases that match TRBD2. Trimming cost V 4 bases and J 5 bases; bases outside gene matches: 10. CDR1 is SGHRS, CDR2 YFSETQ, per germline. The CDR3 is 18 amino acids. The CDR3 sequence: CASSPGLAGGPQKDTQYF. CDR3 coding DNA: TGCGCCAGCAGCCCGGGACTAGCGGGAGGGCCGCAGAAAGATACGCAGTATTTT.

CDR3 sequence: CASSTPGAIETQYF. CDR3 bases: TGTGCCAGCAGCACCCCAGGGGCCATAGAGACCCAGTACTTC. V usage is TRBV9 and J usage is TRBJ2-5, with D possibly matching TRBD1 (6 bases). In germline, CDR1 is SGDLS, CDR2 YYNGEE. The V and J ends lost 4 bases and 4 bases respectively, with 14 bases between them. The CDR3 is 14 amino acids.

The chain is built from TRBV27 and TRBJ2-3; TRBD2 aligns across 12 bases. V was clipped by 4 bases and J by 5 bases; unmatched bases: 4. CDR1 is MNHEY, CDR2 SMNVEV, per germline (reference sequence). This CDR3 comprises 15 residues. DNA of the CDR3: TGTGCCAGCAGTTCTAGCGGGAGGGCCGGAGATACGCAGTATTTT. Translated, it gives CASSSSGRAGDTQYF.

J is TRBJ2-1 and V is TRBV29-1; maybe TRBD2 (7 bases). CDR1 is SQVTM and CDR2 is ANQGSEA in the germline V gene. V gave up 4 bases and J gave up 0 bases, with 16 bases separating them. CDR3 size: 16 residues. CDR3 region: CSVVGGRDRSYNEQFF. In nucleotides, the CDR3 is TGCAGCGTTGTGGGGGGGCGGGACCGCTCCTACAATGAGCAGTTCTTC.

The chain uses TRBV12-3 or TRBV12-4 and TRBJ1-2; D not resolved. Deletions cut 5 bases from V and 8 bases from J, with 12 bases between. There are 12 residues in the CDR3. The CDR3 sequence: CASSSEAGGYTF. The CDR3 DNA is TGTGCCAGCAGTAGTGAGGCTGGAGGCTACACCTTC.

The genes are TRBV28 and TRBJ1-5; weak D call: TRBD1 (5 bases). The CDR3 totals 14 residues. The germline V gene encodes CDR1 MDHEN and CDR2 SYDVKM. V lost 7 bases and J lost 6, with 16 bases in between. The CDR3 region has the DNA TGTGCCAGCACCCTGGGGGGAATGGGTCAGCCCCAGCATTTT. Translating it yields CASTLGGMGQPQHF.

V is TRBV19 and J is TRBJ2-3, with D perhaps TRBD2 (6 bases). Trimming took off 4 bases at V and 0 bases at J, with 11 bases between the two ends. This CDR3 has 15 residues. CDR1 is LNHDA, CDR2 SQIVND, per germline (reference sequence). The CDR3 nucleotides read TGTGCCAGTAGTAGCAGGACTACTAGCACAGATACGCAGTATTTT. It translates to CASSSRTTSTDTQYF. The full variable domain, its missing parts supplied by reference TRBV19 and TRBJ2-3, is DGGITQSPKYLFRKEGQNVTLSCEQNLNHDAMYWYRQDPGQGLRLIYYSQIVNDFQKGDIAEGYSVSREKKESFPLTVTSAQKNPTAFYLCASSSRTTSTDTQYFGPGTRLTVL.

The chain links TRBV30 to TRBJ2-5; D is unclear. This CDR3 spans 10 amino acids. CDR1 and CDR2 (germline): GTSNPN, SVGIG (reference sequence). Trimming shortened V by 3 bases and J by 4 bases, and 3 bases separated the two germline ends. CDR3: CAWSIETQYF. CDR3 DNA: TGTGCCTGGAGCATAGAGACCCAGTACTTC.

CDR3 amino acids: CASSSTSGRFDEQYF. CDR3 bases: TGTGCCAGCAGCTCAACTAGCGGGAGGTTCGACGAGCAGTACTTC. This rearrangement joins TRBV7-2 to TRBJ2-7, with TRBD2 matching 12 bases. There are 15 residues in the CDR3. CDR1 and CDR2 from the germline V gene are SGHTA and FQGNSA. The ends lost 4 bases at V and 5 bases at J; junction bases unmatched: 6.

The CDR3 protein is CASSYSSATAYEQYF. Here the CDR3 DNA reads TGTGCCAGCAGTTACTCCAGCGCGACTGCCTACGAGCAGTACTTC. The chain is built from TRBV6-2 or TRBV6-3 and TRBJ2-7; no firm D call. Germline V lookup: CDR1 MNHEY, CDR2 SVGEGT. V was cut by 0 bases and J by 2 bases, with 11 bases left in between. The CDR3 is made up of 15 amino acids.

The chain couples TRBV15 to TRBJ1-2; D is unresolved. The CDR3 is 13 residues long. In germline, CDR1 is LNHNV, CDR2 YYDKDF (reference sequence). V was trimmed by 3 bases and J by 2 bases, leaving 7 bases between them. CDR3 sequence (DNA): TGTGCCACCAGCAGTGTCGTGAACTATGGCTACACCTTC. Translated, it gives CATSSVVNYGYTF.

A word on this clone: At the DNA level, this CDR3 is encoded by other sequences in the same sample as well. This chain uses TRBV2 with TRBJ1-1; the match to TRBD1 covers 7 bases. Germline lookup yields CDR1 SNHLY and CDR2 FYNNEI. Losses at the gene ends were 6 bases for V and 0 bases for J; bases not matched to a gene: 1. The CDR3 contains 13 residues. CDR3 in amino acids: CASRDRVNTEAFF. The CDR3 coding sequence is TGTGCCAGCAGAGACAGGGTGAACACTGAAGCTTTCTTT. The whole variable domain, remainder taken from reference TRBV2 and TRBJ1-1, is EPEVTQTPSHQVTQMGQEVILRCVPISNHLYFYWYRQILGQKVEFLVSFYNNEISEKSEIFDDQFSVERPDGSNFTLKIRSTKLEDSAMYFCASRDRVNTEAFFGQGTRLTVV.

V is TRBV27 and J is TRBJ2-1; TRBD1 agrees at 7 bases. V lost 6 bases and J lost 8; bases outside the gene matches: 4. The CDR3 covers 12 residues. CDR1 and CDR2 (germline): MNHEY, SMNVEV (reference sequence). CDR3 sequence reads: CASRRGGYEQFF. In nucleotides, the CDR3 is TGTGCCAGCAGGAGAGGGGGCTATGAGCAGTTCTTC.

The V call is TRBV3-1 (or the pseudogene TRBV3-2), the J call TRBJ2-5, with 10 nucleotides matching TRBD2. Germline CDR1 and CDR2: LGHDT and YNNKEL (reference sequence). The CDR3 runs to 18 residues. Losses at the gene ends were 0 bases for V and 5 bases for J; bases not matched to a gene: 12. CDR3 sequence reads: CASSQDRPASGSGETQYF. The CDR3 DNA follows: TGTGCCAGCAGCCAAGATAGGCCGGCTAGCGGGAGTGGGGAGACCCAGTACTTC.